These 17 T cell receptor beta chains were sequenced from one sample in a study of T-cell reconstitution after alpha-beta-depleted transplantation in children. TCRbeta library construction was performed incorporating unique molecular identifiers. One entry per CDR3 protein results from TCRdb running MiXCR on the PCR reads. Of roughly 7,000 distinct CDR3 sequences listed, 16% are singletons. The sample in question was PBMCs, obtained before TCRalphabeta/CD19-depleted stem cell transplant. The receptors were gathered from a boy between 2 and 10 years old with acute lymphoblastic leukemia, due to receive a stem cell transplant.

Judged by abundance, this clonotype is medium-sized (0.01 to 0.1%). J is TRBJ2-4 and V is TRBV6-2 or TRBV6-3, with D uncertain. CDR1 MNHEY and CDR2 SVGEGT come from the germline V gene. V was cut by 4 bases and J by 1 base, with 8 bases left in between. The CDR3 runs 14 residues. The CDR3 here is CASSSPTAKNIQYF. In DNA, the CDR3 is TGTGCCAGCAGTTCGCCCACGGCCAAAAACATTCAGTACTTC.

In its sample, this clonotype is medium-sized. V usage is TRBV5-1 and J usage is TRBJ1-2, with D unclear. Trimming stripped 0 bases from V and 8 bases from J, with 8 bases between. CDR3 size: 12 residues. Germline lookup yields CDR1 SGHRS and CDR2 YFSETQ. The CDR3 bases are TGCGCCAGCAGCTTGGGGGAAGGAGGCTACACCTTC. Encoded protein: CASSLGEGGYTF.

This clonotype appeared many times. The rearrangement links TRBV27 to TRBJ1-1, with D uncertain. The CDR3 consists of 14 residues. Trimming left V 3 bases short and J 0 bases short, with 8 bases between. Germline CDR1 MNHEY, CDR2 SMNVEV (reference sequence). The CDR3 sequence is CASSFRQMNTEAFF. The CDR3 DNA reads as TGTGCCAGCAGTTTCAGACAAATGAACACTGAAGCTTTCTTT.

This clonotype was seen repeatedly, ten times or more. The chain recombines TRBV11-2 with TRBJ2-1; D is unclear. Deletions cut 2 bases from V and 0 bases from J, with 14 bases between. Germline CDR1 SGHAT, CDR2 FQNNGV. This CDR3 has 17 residues. CDR3: CASSLSLTFSSYNEQFF. Written as DNA, the CDR3 is TGTGCCAGCAGCTTAAGCCTTACCTTTAGCTCCTACAATGAGCAGTTCTTC.

This clonotype is labeled medium-sized (0.01 to 0.1%). The chain has TRBV10-3 and TRBJ2-3; D gene unclear. Per the germline V gene, CDR1 is ENHRY and CDR2 is SYGVKD. This CDR3 spans 15 amino acids. Deletions cut 0 bases from V and 0 bases from J, with 7 bases between. This chain's CDR3 is CAISESPTSTDTQYF. CDR3 bases: TGTGCCATCAGTGAGTCGCCCACTAGCACAGATACGCAGTATTTT.

By share, this clonotype counts as medium-sized. The rearrangement uses TRBV7-2 and TRBJ2-3; D not certain. The CDR3 totals 14 residues. CDR1 SGHTA and CDR2 FQGNSA come from the germline V gene. The V and J ends lost 1 base and 5 bases respectively, with 10 bases between them. CDR3 bases: TGTGCCAGCAGCTTAGGGTATAGAGTAGATACGCAGTATTTT. Protein product: CASSLGYRVDTQYF.

This clonotype occurred many times. The chain is built from TRBV12-3 or TRBV12-4 and TRBJ1-2; D remains ambiguous. CDR3 length equals 13 residues. V lost 6 bases and J 2 bases, leaving 10 bases between the germline ends. The CDR3 DNA reads as TGTGCCAGCAGGACCCTAGCCAACTATGGCTACACCTTC. Its translation: CASRTLANYGYTF.

This clonotype is judged medium-sized. J is TRBJ2-7 and V is TRBV28, with D perhaps TRBD1 (5 bases). The V gene lost 10 bases and the J gene lost 1 base, with 20 bases spanning the gap. Germline V lookup: CDR1 MDHEN, CDR2 SYDVKM. The CDR3 is made up of 15 amino acids. DNA for the CDR3: TGTGCCACGACCTTGGACACCCTGGGGTCCTACGAGCAGTACTTC. Its protein is CATTLDTLGSYEQYF.

By its share, this clonotype is medium-sized. This rearrangement joins TRBV4-1 to TRBJ2-7; 7 bases map to TRBD2. Trimming cost V 1 base and J 3 bases; bases outside gene matches: 3. Germline V gives CDR1 MGHRA, CDR2 YSYEKL. This CDR3 contains 14 residues. The CDR3 DNA follows: TGCGCCAGCAGCCAAGGTGGGGGGGTCTACGAGCAGTACTTC. As protein: CASSQGGGVYEQYF.

This clonotype is deemed medium-sized. The V gene is TRBV19, the J gene TRBJ2-1, with no clear D. This CDR3 is built from 11 residues. Deletions cut 0 bases from V and 8 bases from J, with 2 bases between. Germline V lookup: CDR1 LNHDA, CDR2 SQIVND (reference sequence). CDR3 residues: CASSIEYEQFF. In nucleotides, the CDR3 is TGTGCCAGTAGTATAGAGTATGAGCAGTTCTTC.

This clonotype is a singleton in its sample. The rearrangement joins TRBV6-2 or TRBV6-3 to TRBJ2-7; the D gene is possibly TRBD1 (6 bases). Trimming removed 7 bases from V and 2 bases from J, with 18 bases in between. CDR3 length equals 15 residues. Germline CDR1 reads MNHEY; CDR2 reads SVGEGT. DNA of the CDR3: TGTGCCAGCAAGCAACAGGGAGCCTTAACCTACGAGCAGTACTTC. It specifies CASKQQGALTYEQYF.

The genes are TRBV5-6 and TRBJ2-5; TRBD2 aligns across 9 bases. The CDR3 runs 15 residues. The junction had 3 bases not matched to a gene; V was cut back by 1 base and J by 2 bases. Germline V gene data show CDR1 as SGHDT and CDR2 as YYEEEE. CDR3 DNA sequence: TGTGCCAGCAGCTTGAAGCTAGCGGGGCAAGAGACCCAGTACTTC. It translates to CASSLKLAGQETQYF.

By sample share, this clonotype is medium-sized. The chain uses TRBV9 and TRBJ2-7; 9 nucleotides align to TRBD1. V shed 2 bases, J shed 3 bases, and the junction held 6 bases outside the gene matches. Germline V gene lookup returns CDR1 SGDLS and CDR2 YYNGEE. The CDR3 spans 15 residues. CDR3: CASSVGTGILYEQYF. The CDR3 DNA follows: TGTGCCAGCAGCGTCGGGACAGGGATCCTCTACGAGCAGTACTTC.

The chain recombines TRBV29-1 with TRBJ2-5; D is unclear. The CDR3 is 13 amino acids. The V gene lost 2 bases and the J gene lost 3 bases, with 10 bases spanning the gap. CDR1 SQVTM and CDR2 ANQGSEA come from the germline V gene. CDR3 residues: CSVEMSEKETQYF. The DNA for the CDR3 is TGCAGCGTTGAAATGTCGGAGAAAGAGACCCAGTACTTC. Filled out from reference TRBV29-1 and TRBJ2-5, the complete variable domain reads SAVISQKPSRDICQRGTSLTIQCQVDSQVTMMFWYRQQPGQSLTLIATANQGSEATYESGFVIDKFPISRPNLTFSTLTVSNMSPEDSSIYLCSVEMSEKETQYFGPGTRLLVL.

This clonotype is medium-sized. The CDR3 reads CSVEGPQVSSYNEQFF. DNA of the CDR3: TGCAGCGTTGAAGGGCCCCAGGTTAGCTCCTACAATGAGCAGTTCTTC. The chain recombines TRBV29-1 with TRBJ2-1; D remains unclear. Between the trimmed V and J ends, which lost 1 base and 0 bases, there was a span of 13 bases. CDR3 length: 16 residues. Germline CDR1 and CDR2: SQVTM and ANQGSEA.

By its share, this clonotype is medium-sized. The genes are TRBV20-1 and TRBJ2-7; 8 bases match TRBD2. Germline CDR1 and CDR2: DFQATT and SNEGSKA (reference sequence). With V trimmed by 1 base and J by 3 bases, 5 bases remained unmatched. This CDR3 region has 14 residues. CDR3 amino acids: CSARVPGLDYEQYF. The CDR3 bases are TGCAGTGCTAGAGTTCCGGGACTAGACTACGAGCAGTACTTC.

This clonotype is medium-sized by share. The rearrangement links TRBV6-1 to TRBJ1-2; D remains unclear. V was shortened by 3 bases and J by 4 bases, with 12 bases between the two germline ends. Germline CDR1 and CDR2: MNHNS and SASEGT. The CDR3 contains 14 residues. The CDR3 DNA follows: TGTGCCAGCAGTGAGGCCTCAGTGGGCTATGGCTACACCTTC. Encoded protein: CASSEASVGYGYTF.